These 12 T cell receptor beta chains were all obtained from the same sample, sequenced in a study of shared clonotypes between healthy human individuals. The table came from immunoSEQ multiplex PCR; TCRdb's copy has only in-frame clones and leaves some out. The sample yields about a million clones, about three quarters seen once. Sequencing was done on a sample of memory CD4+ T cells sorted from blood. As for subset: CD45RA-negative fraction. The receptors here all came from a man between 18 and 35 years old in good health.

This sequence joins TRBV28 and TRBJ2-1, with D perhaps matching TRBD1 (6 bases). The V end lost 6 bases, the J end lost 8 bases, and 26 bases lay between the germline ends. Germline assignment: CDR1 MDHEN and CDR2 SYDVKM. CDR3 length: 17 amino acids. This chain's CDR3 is CASRPTGWDLSMYEQFF. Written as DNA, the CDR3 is TGTGCCAGCAGGCCCACAGGGTGGGATCTTAGTATGTATGAGCAGTTCTTC.

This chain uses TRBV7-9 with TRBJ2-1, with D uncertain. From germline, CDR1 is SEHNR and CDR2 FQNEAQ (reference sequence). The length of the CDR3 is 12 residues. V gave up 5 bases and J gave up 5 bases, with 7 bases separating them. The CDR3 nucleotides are TGTGCCAGCAGCCGCCAGAACAATGAGCAGTTCTTC. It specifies CASSRQNNEQFF.

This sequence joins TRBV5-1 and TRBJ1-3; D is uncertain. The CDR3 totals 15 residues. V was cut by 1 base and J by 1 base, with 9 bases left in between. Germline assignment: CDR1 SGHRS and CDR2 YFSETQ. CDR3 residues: CASSLSQASGNTIYF. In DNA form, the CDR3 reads TGCGCCAGCAGCTTGAGCCAGGCTTCTGGAAACACCATATATTTT.

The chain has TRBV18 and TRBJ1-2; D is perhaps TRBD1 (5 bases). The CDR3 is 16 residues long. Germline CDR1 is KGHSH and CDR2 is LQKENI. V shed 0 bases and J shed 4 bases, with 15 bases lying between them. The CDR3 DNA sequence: TGTGCCAGCTCACCACCTTCCGGTGGGGACCTCTATGGCTACACCTTC. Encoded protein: CASSPPSGGDLYGYTF.

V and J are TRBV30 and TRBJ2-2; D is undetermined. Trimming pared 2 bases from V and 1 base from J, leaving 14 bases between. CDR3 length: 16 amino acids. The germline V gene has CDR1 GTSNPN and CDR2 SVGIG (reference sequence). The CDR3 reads CAWSHGFRGNTGELFF. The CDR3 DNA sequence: TGTGCCTGGAGTCATGGTTTTCGCGGGAACACCGGGGAGCTGTTTTTT.

The CDR3 coding sequence is TGTGCCAGCACCACCGGACAGCAGTATAGCAATCAGCCCCAGCATTTT. This codes for CASTTGQQYSNQPQHF. The V and J genes are TRBV6-6 and TRBJ1-5; D might be TRBD1 (6 bases). The V end was cut by 7 bases, the J end by 0 bases, with 16 bases between. Germline-derived CDR1 and CDR2 are MNHNY and SVGAGI (reference sequence). The CDR3 totals 16 residues.

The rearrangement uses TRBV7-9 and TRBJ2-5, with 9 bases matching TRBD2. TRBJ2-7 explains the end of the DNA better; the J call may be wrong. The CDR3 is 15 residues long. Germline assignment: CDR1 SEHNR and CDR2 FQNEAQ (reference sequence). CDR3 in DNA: TGTGCCAGCAGCTTAGCACAAGCGGGGGGCTACGAGCAGTACTTC. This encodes CASSLAQAGGYEQYF.

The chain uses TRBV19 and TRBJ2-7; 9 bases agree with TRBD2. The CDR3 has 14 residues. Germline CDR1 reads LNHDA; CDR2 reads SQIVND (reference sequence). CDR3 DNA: TGTGCGGCCAGTAGCGTAGCGGGAGTGGGGGAGCAGTACTTC. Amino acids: CAASSVAGVGEQYF.

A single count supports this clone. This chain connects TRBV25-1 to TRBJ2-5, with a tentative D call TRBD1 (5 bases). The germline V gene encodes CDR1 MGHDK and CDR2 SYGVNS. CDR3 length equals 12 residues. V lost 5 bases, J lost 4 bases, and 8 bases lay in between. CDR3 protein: CASSWQGETQYF. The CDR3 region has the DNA TGTGCCAGCAGTTGGCAGGGAGAGACCCAGTACTTC.

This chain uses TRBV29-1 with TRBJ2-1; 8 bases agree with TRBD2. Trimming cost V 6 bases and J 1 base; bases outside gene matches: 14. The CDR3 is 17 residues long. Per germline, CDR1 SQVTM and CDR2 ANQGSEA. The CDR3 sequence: CSVYPMKRGSSYNEQFF. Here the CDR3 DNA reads TGCAGCGTCTACCCGATGAAGCGGGGGTCGTCCTACAATGAGCAGTTCTTC.

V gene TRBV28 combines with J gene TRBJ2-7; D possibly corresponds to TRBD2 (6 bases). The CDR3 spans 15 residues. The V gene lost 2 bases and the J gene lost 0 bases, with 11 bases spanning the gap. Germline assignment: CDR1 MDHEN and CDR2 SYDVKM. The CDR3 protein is CASSLGHGSSYEQYF. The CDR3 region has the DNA TGTGCCAGCAGTTTAGGGCACGGGAGCTCCTACGAGCAGTACTTC.

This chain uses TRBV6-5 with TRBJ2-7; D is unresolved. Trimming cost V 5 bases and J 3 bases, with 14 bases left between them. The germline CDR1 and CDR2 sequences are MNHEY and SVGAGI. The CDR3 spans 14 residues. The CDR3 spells CASSQTLGNYEQYF. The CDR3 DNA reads TGTGCCAGCAGTCAGACTCTCGGAAACTACGAGCAGTACTTC.